This is a list of T cell receptor beta chains from one sample in a study of cytomegalovirus exposure and HLA in healthy donors. Sequencing used immunoSEQ multiplex PCR; TCRdb keeps in-frame clones, though not all of them. Its table records more than 200,000 clones. Sequenced sample: PBMCs. These receptors originate from a woman aged 25 to 39 in good health and CMV-seropositive. Both conserved end residues are part of each CDR3. The order of the fields is V gene, J gene, CDR3 protein.

>TRBV6-5|TRBJ1-3
CASSLADSGNTIYF
>TRBV10-1|TRBJ2-5
CASSETPGTAQLQETQYF
>TRBV14|TRBJ1-1
CASSPVGPYEAFF
>TRBV10-2|TRBJ1-2
CASSEATAGYYGYTF
>TRBV19|TRBJ2-7
CASSGASYEQYF
>TRBV12-5|TRBJ2-7
CASGPLGTGVHEQYF
>TRBV5-5|TRBJ2-2
CASSPESTSGGTGELFF
>TRBV6-5|TRBJ1-1
CASRGQGRTEAFF
>TRBV4-1|TRBJ2-7
CASSLLEGSGTGGHEQYF
>TRBV7-2|TRBJ2-7
CASSLASGSSYEQYF
>TRBV2|TRBJ2-2
CASSGLPGELFF
>TRBV7-2|TRBJ1-5
CASSSQGFSNQPQHF
>TRBV2|TRBJ2-7
CASSPRLAGGYEQYF
>TRBV2|TRBJ1-4
CASSPQGEKLFF
>TRBV11-3|TRBJ2-3
CASSRGGTDTQYF
>TRBV5-1|TRBJ1-1
CASSWGGEGTEAFF
>TRBV5-1|TRBJ1-1
CASSSNGQGRTTEAFF
>TRBV4-1|TRBJ1-1
CASSPTGYKNTEAFF
>TRBV6-1|TRBJ1-1
CASTYIGGSTEAFF
>TRBV13|TRBJ2-3
CASSWGTSGFTDTQYF
>TRBV4-3|TRBJ2-1
CASSQDLASGSSYNEQFF
>TRBV29-1|TRBJ1-1
CSVSRDRENTEAFF
>TRBV7-2|TRBJ2-3
CASSPTSPDTQYF
>TRBV25-1|TRBJ2-5
CASSEAVQETQYF
>TRBV11-2|TRBJ2-7
CASSPTGLASYEQYF
>TRBV29-1|TRBJ1-2
CSVETNRGNYGYTF
>TRBV7-2|TRBJ1-1
CASSPSGTGGVNTEAFF
>TRBV21-1|TRBJ2-7
CASSKEPGGYEQYF
>TRBV19|TRBJ2-5
CASSGTGGLDETQYF
>TRBV5-1|TRBJ1-1
CASWGQGATEAFF
>TRBV6-6|TRBJ2-3
CASTTWDRGGDTQYF
>TRBV6-5|TRBJ2-3
CASSSFSTDTQYF
>TRBV6-1|TRBJ1-5
CASRWDRGSNQPQHF
>TRBV7-2|TRBJ2-1
CASSLVAGVGNEQFF
>TRBV7-2|TRBJ1-4
CASSLNRGDKLFF
>TRBV5-1|TRBJ2-5
CASSLRLARGEETQYF
>TRBV28|TRBJ1-1
CASSLTAGLMNTEAFF
>TRBV5-1|TRBJ1-1
CASSRRGGGANTEAFF
>TRBV4-3|TRBJ1-6
CASSHETGGRNSPLHF
>TRBV29-1|TRBJ1-5
CSVVEENNQPQHF
>TRBV7-9|TRBJ1-2
CASSPRTGGDYGYTF